The rows below give T cell receptor beta chains drawn from one sample of a study of blood T cells in healthy people across ages. TCRdb ran MiXCR on the 5' RACE reads and lists one entry per CDR3 protein. Counted here are more than 750,000 distinct CDR3 sequences, under 35% occurring once; the ten biggest clones make up 10%. These sequences were also reported in another study, on T cells of mothers and their children.

The sample consisted of blood. These receptors were collected from a woman in her 40s in good health. Each CDR3 is given with its conserved first and last residue. D genes are given only for firm matches. Some rows have no size entry. The others give once, few or many, or a class for an expanded clone.

V gene: TRBV5-1; J gene: TRBJ2-1; clone size: many; D gene: .; CDR3 protein: CASSIGTYEQFF; CDR3 DNA: TGCGCCAGCAGCATCGGGACTTATGAGCAGTTCTTC
V gene: TRBV27; J gene: TRBJ2-1; clone size: few; D gene: TRBD1; CDR3 protein: CASSPTGVGRVNEQFF; CDR3 DNA: TGTGCCAGCAGTCCCACAGGGGTAGGTAGGGTCAATGAGCAGTTCTTC
V gene: TRBV15; J gene: TRBJ1-5; clone size: .; D gene: .; CDR3 protein: CATSRDLGGRVNQPQHF; CDR3 DNA: TGTGCCACCAGCAGAGATCTCGGAGGGAGGGTCAATCAGCCCCAGCATTTT
V gene: TRBV12-3/TRBV12-4; J gene: TRBJ2-2; clone size: few; D gene: TRBD1; CDR3 protein: CASKPGQGAARTGELFF; CDR3 DNA: TGTGCCAGCAAACCCGGACAGGGAGCCGCGAGAACCGGGGAGCTGTTTTTT
V gene: TRBV3-1; J gene: TRBJ2-1; clone size: .; D gene: .; CDR3 protein: CASSQEVRGNEQFF; CDR3 DNA: TGTGCCAGCAGCCAAGAGGTCCGGGGGAATGAGCAGTTCTTC
V gene: TRBV18; J gene: TRBJ2-5; clone size: few; D gene: .; CDR3 protein: CASSPPLATETQYF; CDR3 DNA: TGTGCCAGCTCACCACCTCTAGCGACTGAGACCCAGTACTTC
V gene: TRBV18; J gene: TRBJ2-3; clone size: .; D gene: .; CDR3 protein: CASSPQDSPSPSTDTQYF; CDR3 DNA: TGTGCCAGCTCACCACAGGACAGCCCAAGTCCTAGCACAGATACGCAGTATTTT
V gene: TRBV28; J gene: TRBJ2-7; clone size: .; D gene: .; CDR3 protein: CASTGGRYYNEQYF; CDR3 DNA: TGTGCCAGCACTGGGGGACGGTACTACAATGAGCAGTACTTC
V gene: TRBV4-1; J gene: TRBJ2-7; clone size: .; D gene: TRBD1; CDR3 protein: CASSQVRDRGYEQYF; CDR3 DNA: TGCGCCAGCAGCCAAGTCCGGGACAGAGGCTACGAGCAGTACTTC
V gene: TRBV6-2/TRBV6-3; J gene: TRBJ1-2; clone size: .; D gene: .; CDR3 protein: CASSYIGGTNYGYTF; CDR3 DNA: TGTGCCAGCAGTTACATCGGGGGCACTAACTATGGCTACACCTTC
V gene: TRBV28; J gene: TRBJ2-7; clone size: many; D gene: .; CDR3 protein: CASTHDRWGRVTYEQYF; CDR3 DNA: TGTGCCAGCACCCATGACCGCTGGGGGAGAGTTACCTACGAGCAGTACTTC
V gene: TRBV24-1; J gene: TRBJ2-4; clone size: many; D gene: TRBD1; CDR3 protein: CATSDPGQGAKQYF; CDR3 DNA: TGTGCCACCAGTGATCCGGGACAGGGGGCGAAACAGTACTTC
V gene: TRBV7-2; J gene: TRBJ2-3; clone size: .; D gene: .; CDR3 protein: CASSVGQTSRDTQYF; CDR3 DNA: TGTGCCAGCAGCGTGGGACAGACTAGCAGGGATACGCAGTATTTT
V gene: TRBV24-1; J gene: TRBJ1-4; clone size: few; D gene: TRBD1; CDR3 protein: CATSDRDSPGEKLFF; CDR3 DNA: TGTGCCACCAGTGATCGGGACAGCCCCGGGGAAAAACTGTTTTTT
V gene: TRBV20-1; J gene: TRBJ1-5; clone size: .; D gene: .; CDR3 protein: CSARDLGQLGQPQHF; CDR3 DNA: TGCAGTGCTAGAGATCTAGGACAACTAGGGCAGCCCCAGCATTTT
V gene: TRBV7-9; J gene: TRBJ2-7; clone size: few; D gene: TRBD1; CDR3 protein: CASSLGGTGDNEQYF; CDR3 DNA: TGTGCCAGCAGCTTGGGGGGGACAGGGGACAACGAGCAGTACTTC
V gene: TRBV29-1; J gene: TRBJ2-3; clone size: .; D gene: TRBD1; CDR3 protein: CSVRLDRGPTDTQYF; CDR3 DNA: TGCAGCGTTCGACTGGACAGGGGGCCCACAGATACGCAGTATTTT
V gene: TRBV7-9; J gene: TRBJ2-2; clone size: .; D gene: .; CDR3 protein: CASSPQVGELFF; CDR3 DNA: TGTGCCAGCAGCCCCCAGGTCGGGGAGCTGTTTTTT
V gene: TRBV3-1; J gene: TRBJ2-7; clone size: many; D gene: TRBD1; CDR3 protein: CASSQDRVTRTGAYEQYF; CDR3 DNA: TGTGCCAGCAGCCAAGATAGAGTAACGAGGACAGGGGCCTACGAGCAGTACTTC
V gene: TRBV20-1; J gene: TRBJ2-7; clone size: many; D gene: TRBD2; CDR3 protein: CSVTSGDSHEQYF; CDR3 DNA: TGCAGTGTTACTAGCGGGGACTCCCACGAGCAGTACTTC
V gene: TRBV20-1; J gene: TRBJ1-2; clone size: .; D gene: .; CDR3 protein: CSAMPRGYTF; CDR3 DNA: TGCAGTGCTATGCCCCGGGGCTACACCTTC
V gene: TRBV5-1; J gene: TRBJ2-7; clone size: few; D gene: TRBD1; CDR3 protein: CASSWGQGVHEQYF; CDR3 DNA: TGCGCCAGCAGCTGGGGACAGGGGGTCCACGAGCAGTACTTC
V gene: TRBV5-5; J gene: TRBJ2-5; clone size: .; D gene: TRBD1; CDR3 protein: CASSSVQGVGEQYF; CDR3 DNA: TGTGCCAGCAGCTCCGTACAGGGGGTAGGAGAGCAGTACTTC
V gene: TRBV2; J gene: TRBJ2-3; clone size: .; D gene: .; CDR3 protein: CASNWAGSTDTQYF; CDR3 DNA: TGTGCCAGCAATTGGGCGGGGAGCACAGATACGCAGTATTTT
V gene: TRBV6-5; J gene: TRBJ1-2; clone size: many; D gene: .; CDR3 protein: CASTQTPNYGYTF; CDR3 DNA: TGTGCCAGCACTCAAACACCTAACTATGGCTACACCTTC
V gene: TRBV4-3; J gene: TRBJ1-5; clone size: many; D gene: TRBD1; CDR3 protein: CASSQERTGGLQPQHF; CDR3 DNA: TGCGCCAGCAGCCAAGAAAGGACAGGGGGCCTTCAGCCCCAGCATTTT
V gene: TRBV28; J gene: TRBJ2-7; clone size: .; D gene: .; CDR3 protein: CASSSVQASYEQYF; CDR3 DNA: TGTGCCAGCAGTTCAGTACAGGCGAGCTACGAGCAGTACTTC
V gene: TRBV4-1; J gene: TRBJ2-3; clone size: few; D gene: TRBD2; CDR3 protein: CASRGFGTSGEKDTQYF; CDR3 DNA: TGCGCCAGCAGGGGGTTCGGGACTAGCGGGGAGAAAGATACGCAGTATTTT
V gene: TRBV5-1; J gene: TRBJ2-3; clone size: .; D gene: .; CDR3 protein: CASSLANGGVDTQYF; CDR3 DNA: TGCGCCAGCAGCTTGGCCAACGGAGGGGTAGATACGCAGTATTTT
V gene: TRBV24-1; J gene: TRBJ2-1; clone size: .; D gene: TRBD2; CDR3 protein: CATSDTSGGVYEQFF; CDR3 DNA: TGTGCCACCAGTGACACTAGCGGGGGGGTATATGAGCAGTTCTTC
V gene: TRBV20-1; J gene: TRBJ1-4; clone size: many; D gene: TRBD1; CDR3 protein: CSARGTGAIEKLFF; CDR3 DNA: TGCAGTGCTAGAGGGACAGGGGCTATTGAAAAACTGTTTTTT
V gene: TRBV6-4; J gene: TRBJ2-1; clone size: many; D gene: .; CDR3 protein: CASSDSLPDLDNEQFF; CDR3 DNA: TGTGCCAGCAGTGACTCTTTGCCCGATTTAGACAATGAGCAGTTCTTC
V gene: TRBV10-3; J gene: TRBJ2-5; clone size: .; D gene: .; CDR3 protein: CASGGLNEQYF; CDR3 DNA: TGTGCCAGCGGAGGGTTGAATGAGCAGTACTTC
V gene: TRBV7-2; J gene: TRBJ2-1; clone size: many; D gene: TRBD2; CDR3 protein: CACSSAGTTYNEQFF; CDR3 DNA: TGTGCCTGCAGCTCTGCCGGGACTACTTACAATGAGCAGTTCTTC
V gene: TRBV6-5; J gene: TRBJ1-4; clone size: .; D gene: TRBD1; CDR3 protein: CASRFNRGLEKLFF; CDR3 DNA: TGTGCCAGCAGGTTTAACAGGGGTTTGGAAAAACTGTTTTTT
V gene: TRBV4-1; J gene: TRBJ1-2; clone size: .; D gene: TRBD1; CDR3 protein: CAGSQPRDRGHGYTF; CDR3 DNA: TGCGCCGGCAGCCAACCTCGGGACAGGGGTCATGGCTACACCTTC
V gene: TRBV27; J gene: TRBJ2-1; clone size: .; D gene: .; CDR3 protein: CASSLERGPSYNEQFF; CDR3 DNA: TGTGCCAGCAGTTTGGAAAGGGGACCCTCCTACAATGAGCAGTTCTTC
V gene: TRBV10-2; J gene: TRBJ2-1; clone size: many; D gene: TRBD2; CDR3 protein: CASSESAGGLYNEQFF; CDR3 DNA: TGCGCCAGCAGTGAGTCGGCGGGGGGGCTGTACAATGAGCAGTTCTTC
V gene: TRBV27; J gene: TRBJ2-3; clone size: .; D gene: TRBD2; CDR3 protein: CASRRTSGGVSTQYF; CDR3 DNA: TGTGCCAGCAGACGGACTAGCGGGGGGGTATCTACGCAGTATTTT
V gene: TRBV2; J gene: TRBJ2-3; clone size: few; D gene: .; CDR3 protein: CASNPDTDTQYF; CDR3 DNA: TGTGCCAGCAATCCGGACACAGATACGCAGTATTTT
V gene: TRBV6-2/TRBV6-3; J gene: TRBJ2-4; clone size: .; D gene: .; CDR3 protein: CASSYREAKNIQYF; CDR3 DNA: TGTGCCAGCAGTTACCGGGAGGCCAAAAACATTCAGTACTTC
V gene: TRBV5-6; J gene: TRBJ1-5; clone size: .; D gene: .; CDR3 protein: CASSEGTHSNQPQHF; CDR3 DNA: TGTGCCAGCAGCGAAGGGACTCATAGCAATCAGCCCCAGCATTTT
V gene: TRBV5-5; J gene: TRBJ2-7; clone size: .; D gene: .; CDR3 protein: CASSWAGVPYEQYF; CDR3 DNA: TGTGCCAGCAGCTGGGCAGGGGTACCCTACGAGCAGTACTTC
V gene: TRBV6-2/TRBV6-3; J gene: TRBJ2-3; clone size: .; D gene: .; CDR3 protein: CASRQDTQYF; CDR3 DNA: TGTGCCAGCAGACAAGATACGCAGTATTTT
V gene: TRBV20-1; J gene: TRBJ2-5; clone size: once; D gene: .; CDR3 protein: CSACPGPGETQYF; CDR3 DNA: TGCAGTGCCTGTCCGGGGCCGGGGGAGACCCAGTACTTC
V gene: TRBV6-2/TRBV6-3; J gene: TRBJ2-6; clone size: many; D gene: .; CDR3 protein: CASSRTEPSSGANVLTF; CDR3 DNA: TGTGCCAGCAGTCGGACTGAACCGAGCTCTGGGGCCAACGTCCTGACTTTC
V gene: TRBV7-2; J gene: TRBJ1-1; clone size: .; D gene: .; CDR3 protein: CASSPVRGAFF; CDR3 DNA: TGTGCCAGCAGCCCGGTGAGGGGGGCTTTCTTT
V gene: TRBV28; J gene: TRBJ1-5; clone size: .; D gene: TRBD1; CDR3 protein: CASSDPGQRSNQPQHF; CDR3 DNA: TGTGCCAGCAGCGATCCGGGACAGAGGAGCAATCAGCCCCAGCATTTT
V gene: TRBV5-1; J gene: TRBJ2-5; clone size: .; D gene: TRBD2; CDR3 protein: CASRRGGEEETQYF; CDR3 DNA: TGCGCCAGCAGACGCGGGGGGGAGGAAGAGACCCAGTACTTC
V gene: TRBV7-3; J gene: TRBJ2-1; clone size: many; D gene: .; CDR3 protein: CASSLAGAPPLDEQFF; CDR3 DNA: TGTGCCAGCAGTTTGGCGGGGGCCCCACCACTCGATGAGCAGTTCTTC
V gene: TRBV27; J gene: TRBJ2-1; clone size: .; D gene: .; CDR3 protein: CASTAATNEQFF; CDR3 DNA: TGTGCCAGCACAGCCGCGACTAACGAGCAGTTCTTC